The T cell receptor beta chain under discussion was sequenced for a study of blood T cell repertoires in COVID-19. The wider study: Researchers got acute and convalescent COVID-19 samples from the United States, Italy and Spain. PBMCs, B-cell-depleted T cells, or T cells provided the cDNA or gDNA that made up the material.

V was clipped by 5 bases and J by 0 bases; unmatched bases: 7. The CDR3 totals 15 residues. The germline V gene has CDR1 KGHSH and CDR2 LQKENI. Authors' analysis steps: Estimation of nucleated cell counts was performed using reference gene primer amplification. The data were produced by immunoSEQ multiplex PCR, yet TCRdb's version contains in-frame clones alone and is incomplete. The DNA was the basis for D and trimming; V, J and clone size are from that table. Of around 70,000 clones listed, under 95% are singletons. Sequencing was performed on peripheral blood. The genes are TRBV18 and TRBJ2-7; 7 positions match TRBD1. This receptor was obtained from a human donor in a cohort sampled during active COVID-19. The chain's CDR3 is CASSSGTASSYEQYF. CDR3 nucleotides: TGTGCCAGCTCATCCGGGACAGCGAGCTCCTACGAGCAGTACTTC.